This T cell receptor (beta chain) was profiled in a study of CD8+ T cells in alopecia areata. Turning to the study itself: Among treated patients, oral tofacitinib was administered at 5 to 10 mg twice daily.

Described treatment: oral pan-JAK inhibitor, 5-10 mg twice daily. It was cDNA, reverse transcribed from extracted RNA, that served as the sequencing template. Some clones are missing from TCRdb's copy, which holds only in-frame ones; the method was immunoSEQ multiplex PCR. The repertoire holds about 180,000 clones, with less than 70% as singletons. This TCR came from a human donor with alopecia areata. Sample: CD8+ T cells sorted from blood, taken at week 24, from a patient treated with tofacitinib.

The CDR3 loop is CAVRQTYGYTF. The CDR3, as DNA: TGTGCCGTAAGACAGACCTATGGCTACACCTTC. V is TRBV10-3 and J is TRBJ1-2, with D perhaps TRBD1 (5 bases). Germline V gene sequence: CDR1 ENHRY, CDR2 SYGVKD. This CDR3 spans 11 amino acids. V lost 11 bases to trimming and J lost 4 bases, with 11 bases between them.